This T cell receptor beta chain is from a study of blood T cell repertoires in COVID-19 (dated by TCRdb to 2018 to 2021). For context, the study as a whole: The collaborator samples originated in the United States, Italy and Spain and spanned the acute and convalescent phases of COVID-19. Sample metadata almost always included a de-identified subject ID, COVID-19 status, age in years and sex. Samples were obtained from the ongoing ImmuneRACE study (first 160 participants) and from over 1,000 subjects provided by 6 global collaborators. The prospective study material was composed of cDNA or gDNA derived from T cells, B-cell-depleted T cells, or PBMCs. Deeply sampled blood TCRbeta repertoires from subjects exposed to, actively infected with, or recovered from COVID-19 were included in the dataset. The repertoires were released in a freely available public database meant as a resource for research on the immune response to SARS-CoV-2. Where available, HLA class I and class II types were obtained from metadata supplied by the sample provider rather than from assay-based typing. The paper as a whole reports these results and caveats: How much clinical and demographic metadata was included differed by source and by participant, and the metadata was provided uncurated.

Between the V and J ends, shortened by 7 bases and 0 bases respectively, the junction contains 9 bases. In the germline V gene, CDR1 corresponds to ENHRY and CDR2 to SYGVKD. Inclusive of the bounding cysteine and phenylalanine, the CDR3 is 13 residues long. CDR3 DNA only is kept here, 39 bases in frame from base 1. TCRbeta CDR3 regions were amplified from genomic DNA using the immunoSEQ Assay, a bias-controlled multiplex PCR. As for the original processing: The number of nucleated cells in each sample was estimated from the amplification of reference gene primers within the assay. To quantify the absolute abundance of each unique TCRbeta CDR3 rearrangement, sequence reads were collapsed and filtered. For each sample, productive Simpson clonality was calculated as the square root of Simpson's diversity index across productive rearrangements. The clones in this table, taken by TCRdb from immuneACCESS, are in-frame only. Not every clone is retained; where verified, under half of the shortfall comes from an unresolved V gene, and the cause of the rest is unknown. For V, J and clone size, that table is used; D and trimming come from the DNA. The sample contains approximately 220,000 clones, 80% to 90% of them found a single time. The ten largest clones represent roughly 4.7% of the sample.

This clone appeared once. Its antigen is unknown. No qualities accompany the bases; no much larger clone lies one base away. The collaborating institutions used their own protocols to collect whole blood in K2EDTA tubes. For TCRbeta analysis, collaborator samples were shipped as frozen whole blood, as isolated PBMCs, or as DNA extracted from either sample type. The sample taken for sequencing was peripheral blood. Rearrangement joined TRBV10-3 to TRBJ1-1; D gene: possibly TRBD1, on 5 matching bases. The receptor was isolated from a woman in her seventies with acute or convalescent COVID-19. At the DNA level, the sequence is TGTGCCATCACAGACAGTATGAACACTGAAGCTTTCTTT. The resulting protein is CAITDSMNTEAFF.